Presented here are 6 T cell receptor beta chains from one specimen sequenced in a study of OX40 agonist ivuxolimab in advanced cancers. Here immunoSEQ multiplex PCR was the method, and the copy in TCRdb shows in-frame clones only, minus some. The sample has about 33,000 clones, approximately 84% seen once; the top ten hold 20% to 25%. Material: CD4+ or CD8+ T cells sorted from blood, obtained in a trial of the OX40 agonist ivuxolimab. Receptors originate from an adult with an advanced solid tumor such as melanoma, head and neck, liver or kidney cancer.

The CDR3 coding sequence is TGTGCCAGCAGTTCGGGGCTAGCGGGAATCTCCTACAATGAGCAGTTCTTC. Encoded protein: CASSSGLAGISYNEQFF. The J gene is TRBJ2-1, the V gene TRBV28; TRBD2 aligns across 9 bases. V lost 4 bases, J lost 0 bases, and 7 bases stayed unmatched. Germline loops: CDR1 MDHEN, CDR2 SYDVKM. The CDR3 runs 17 residues. Filled out from reference TRBV28 and TRBJ2-1, the complete variable domain reads DVKVTQSSRYLVKRTGEKVFLECVQDMDHENMFWYRQDPGLGLRLIYFSYDVKMKEKGDIPEGYSVSREKKERFSLILESASTNQTSMYLCASSSGLAGISYNEQFFGPGTRLTVL.

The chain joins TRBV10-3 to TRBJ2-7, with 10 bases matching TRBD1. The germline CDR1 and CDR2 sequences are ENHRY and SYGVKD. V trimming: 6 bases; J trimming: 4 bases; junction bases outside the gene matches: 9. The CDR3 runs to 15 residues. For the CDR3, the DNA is TGTGCCATCAGCGGGACAGGGGCCGGATTTTACGAGCAGTACTTC. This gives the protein CAISGTGAGFYEQYF.

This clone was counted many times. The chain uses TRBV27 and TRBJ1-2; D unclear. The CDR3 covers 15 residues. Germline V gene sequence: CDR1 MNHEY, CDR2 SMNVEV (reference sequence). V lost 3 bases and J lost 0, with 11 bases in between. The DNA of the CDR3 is TGTGCCAGCAGTTTTTTAGAGGGCACTAACTATGGCTACACCTTC. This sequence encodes CASSFLEGTNYGYTF.

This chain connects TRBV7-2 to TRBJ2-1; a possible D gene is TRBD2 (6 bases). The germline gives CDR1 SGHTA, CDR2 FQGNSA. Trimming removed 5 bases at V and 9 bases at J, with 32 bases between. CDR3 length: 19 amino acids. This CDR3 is CASSIRSSMGAGPLGEQFF. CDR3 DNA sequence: TGTGCCAGCAGCATACGATCCTCCATGGGAGCGGGCCCTCTAGGTGAGCAGTTCTTC.

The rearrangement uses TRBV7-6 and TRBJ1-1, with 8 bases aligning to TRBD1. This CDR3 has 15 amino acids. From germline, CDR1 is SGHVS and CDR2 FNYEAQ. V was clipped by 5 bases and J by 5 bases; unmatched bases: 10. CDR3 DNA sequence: TGTGCCAGCAGCCATTCGCAGGGGGCGAATACTGAAGCTTTCTTT. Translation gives CASSHSQGANTEAFF.

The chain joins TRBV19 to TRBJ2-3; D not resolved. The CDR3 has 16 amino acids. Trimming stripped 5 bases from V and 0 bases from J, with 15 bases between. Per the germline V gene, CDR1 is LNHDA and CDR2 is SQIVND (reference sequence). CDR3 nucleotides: TGTGCCAGTAGTGATGGGTGGCAGGATAGCACAGATACGCAGTATTTT. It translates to CASSDGWQDSTDTQYF.